This TCR beta chain was obtained from a study of identifying expanded T cells in peripheral blood. Study outcomes and limitations: Clone count variance between approximately two-week samples rose with total template count.

As concerns this clone: Its target is not known. Germline is not matched at one junction end, which may reflect a read error.

Sequenced by immunoSEQ multiplex PCR; TCRdb stores in-frame clones only, minus some. The data contain 85,000 to 120,000 clones, 70% to 90% of them seen just once; the ten biggest clones take up 11% to 15%. Germline V CDR1 and CDR2: SGHAT, FQNNGV. This CDR3 has 15 amino acids. The clonotype was recovered from a person aged 18 to 70 in good health. The sample taken for sequencing was blood. The genes are TRBV11-2 and TRBJ2-2, with D unclear. The CDR3 sequence: CASGRLVLNPGELFF. DNA of the CDR3: TGTGCCAGTGGCCGGCTAGTTTTGAACCCCGGGGAGCTGTTTTTT.